The text below deals with one T cell receptor (beta chain). The CDR3 spans 13 residues. Germline loops: CDR1 MNHEY, CDR2 SVGAGI. The source of the sample is a study of human thymus T cells. Thymus was obtained from resections taken during corrective heart surgery. Method: immunoSEQ multiplex PCR; TCRdb's copy keeps in-frame clones and lacks some. The sample records tens of thousands of clones, 85% to 95% being singletons. The chain is built from TRBV6-5 and TRBJ1-1; TRBD1 matches at 7 bases. This receptor was taken from a girl under two years old with a congenital heart defect but otherwise immunologically healthy. The sequencing input was thymus tissue. For the CDR3, the DNA is TGTGCGGTTAGGGACAGAAAGAACACTGAAGCTTTCTTT. Translating it yields CAVRDRKNTEAFF.